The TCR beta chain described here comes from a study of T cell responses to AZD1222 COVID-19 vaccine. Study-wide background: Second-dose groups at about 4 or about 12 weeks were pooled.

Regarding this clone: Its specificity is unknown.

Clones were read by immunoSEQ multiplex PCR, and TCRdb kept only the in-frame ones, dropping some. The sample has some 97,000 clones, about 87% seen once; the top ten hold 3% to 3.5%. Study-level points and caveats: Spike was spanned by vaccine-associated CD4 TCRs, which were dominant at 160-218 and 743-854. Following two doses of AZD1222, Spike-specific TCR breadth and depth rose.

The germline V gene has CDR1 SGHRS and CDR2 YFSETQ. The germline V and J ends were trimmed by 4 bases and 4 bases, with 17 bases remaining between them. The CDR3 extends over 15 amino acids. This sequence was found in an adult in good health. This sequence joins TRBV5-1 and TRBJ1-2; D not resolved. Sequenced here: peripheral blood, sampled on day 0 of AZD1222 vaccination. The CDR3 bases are TGCGCCAGCAGCGTCACGGACCACCCTGCCTATGGCTACACCTTC. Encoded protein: CASSVTDHPAYGYTF.